This T cell receptor beta chain was identified in a study of regulatory dendritic cells for organ transplantation. The study's findings and limits: Memory T cells were less diverse than naive, with memory CD8+ most oligoclonal.

Worth noting for this clone: Antigen unknown.

With 3 bases removed from V and 5 bases from J, the gap between germline ends came to 8 bases. The CDR3 totals 13 residues. Germline CDR1 reads MNHEY; CDR2 reads SMNVEV (reference sequence). Assay: immunoSEQ multiplex PCR; the TCRdb copy retains only in-frame clones and omits some. This table has 12,000 or so clones, over 85% appearing once. CFSE-labeled sorted T cells met regulatory or mature dendritic cells for four to five days. J is TRBJ1-5 and V is TRBV27; no reliable D call. The receptor was derived from a human donor in good health. Sequences were obtained from naive CD8+ T cells from blood cultured with dendritic cells. Stated subset: CD45RA+ naive T cells. The CDR3 nucleotides read TGTGCCAGCAGTTTCGGTCCGTATCAGCCCCAGCATTTT. Encoded protein: CASSFGPYQPQHF.